This T cell receptor (beta chain) was documented in a study of cytomegalovirus exposure and HLA in healthy donors. In nominal health when sampled, donors likely had unrecorded immune exposures nonetheless. For this clone: Its antigen is not known.

Overall study findings and caveats: Earlier analysis found most TCR beta V segments productive about 87% or about 30% of the time. As a later analysis showed, several of the most significant clusters appeared to be linked to common viral pathogens.

With 60 Vbeta and 13 Jbeta primers, the PCR was carried out. The method was immunoSEQ multiplex PCR; TCRdb's version includes in-frame clones alone and lacks a portion of them. Of 250,000 or so clones in the sample, approximately 81% are singletons; the top ten hold 1% to 1.5%. The specimen sequenced was PBMCs. This receptor was identified in a human donor in good health.

The CDR3 nucleotides are TGCGCCAGCAGCCCCGATAGCGGGGAGGTTAGGAACACCATATATTTT. Translation: CASSPDSGEVRNTIYF. The J gene is TRBJ1-3, the V gene TRBV5-1; D not resolved. V was clipped by 4 bases and J by 7 bases, with 21 bases between them. This CDR3 has 16 residues. Germline V gene lookup returns CDR1 SGHRS and CDR2 YFSETQ.